These 23 T cell receptor beta chains were all obtained from the same sample, sequenced in a study of T cells in Graves' hyperthyroidism and ophthalmopathy. It was RNA transcripts that yielded the amplified TCR beta CDR3 regions. The HTBI primer set was used in a first-round RT-PCR of the TCR CDR3. TCRdb re-analysed the multiplex PCR reads in MiXCR, keeping a single row per CDR3 protein. The data contain 600,000 or so distinct CDR3 sequences, about 45% of them singletons. Specimen: peripheral blood or thyroid tissue (not recorded which). The receptors were sampled from a young woman with Graves' hyperthyroidism.

This clonotype was seen more than once but under ten times. The chain has TRBV20-1 and TRBJ2-7; D may be TRBD1 or TRBD2 (5 bases each). The germline V gene has CDR1 DFQATT and CDR2 SNEGSKA (reference sequence). The germline V and J ends were trimmed by 6 bases and 3 bases, with 12 bases remaining between them. There are 12 residues in the CDR3. CDR3 bases: TGCAGTGCCAGGGACCCAAACTACGAGCAGTACTTC. Protein product: CSARDPNYEQYF.

The CDR3 sequence is CASSLSRTDYNSPLHF. CDR3 DNA: TGTGCCAGCAGCTTATCCCGGACAGATTATAATTCACCCCTCCACTTT. The chain joins TRBV7-4 to TRBJ1-6, with D tentatively TRBD1 (6 bases). This CDR3 spans 16 amino acids. Germline V gene data show CDR1 as SGHVT and CDR2 as SQSDAQ. Trimming stripped 2 bases from V and 4 bases from J, with 12 bases between. The full variable domain, with the rest looked up from reference TRBV7-4 and TRBJ1-6, is GAGVSQSPRYKVAKRGRDVALRCDSISGHVTLYWYRQTLGQGSEVLTYSQSDAQRDKSGRPSGRFSAERPERSVSTLKIQRTEQGDSAVYLCASSLSRTDYNSPLHFGNGTRLTVT.

As for this clonotype: One base away lies a much larger clone, so this may be a sequencing read error. Likely a read error: the CDR3 ends without its conserved phenylalanine or tryptophan. The rearrangement uses TRBV7-9 and TRBJ1-1; D unresolved. This CDR3 comprises 16 residues. V was clipped by 3 bases and J by 0 bases, with 14 bases between them. CDR1 and CDR2 from the germline V gene are SEHNR and FQNEAQ (reference sequence). As DNA, the CDR3 is TGTGCCAGCAGCTTGGCCCAGAGCTTCGTGAACACTGAAGCTTTCATT. This encodes CASSLAQSFVNTEAFI.

The chain links TRBV20-1 to TRBJ2-7, with 7 bases aligning to TRBD2. Per germline, CDR1 DFQATT and CDR2 SNEGSKA (reference sequence). The CDR3 sequence is 15 residues long. V dropped 3 bases and J dropped 2; count of bases not matched to a gene: 10. DNA for the CDR3: TGCAGTGCTAGCGGGAGGTCCGGGTCGACCTACGAGCAGTACTTC. This codes for CSASGRSGSTYEQYF.

The genes are TRBV9 and TRBJ1-3, with D possibly being TRBD1 (5 bases). Germline loops: CDR1 SGDLS, CDR2 YYNGEE. Trimming took 3 bases from V and 0 from J, leaving 16 bases between them. The CDR3 consists of 17 residues. DNA for the CDR3: TGTGCCAGCAGCGCGAAAGGGACCGTACTCTCTGGAAACACCATATATTTT. Translating it yields CASSAKGTVLSGNTIYF.

About this clonotype: A far bigger clonotype differs at one base, so this is likely a read error. The rearrangement joins TRBV7-6 to TRBJ2-7, with D perhaps assigned TRBD1 or TRBD2 (6 bases each). Germline V CDR1 and CDR2: SGHVS, FNYEAQ. The CDR3 has 13 amino acids. The CDR3 sequence: CASSSGGSHEQYF. The CDR3 DNA sequence: TGTGCCAGCAGCTCCGGGGGCTCCCACGAGCAGTACTTC.

The chain is built from TRBV5-5 and TRBJ2-7, with TRBD1 as a possible D gene (6 bases). CDR3 size: 14 residues. Germline values: CDR1 SGHKS, CDR2 YYEKEE (reference sequence). V gave up 0 bases and J gave up 5 bases, with 12 bases separating them. The CDR3 sequence: CASSLARAGDEQYF. Here the CDR3 DNA reads TGTGCCAGCAGCTTGGCCCGGGCAGGGGACGAGCAGTACTTC.

This clonotype was observed a handful of times. A junction boundary mismatches the germline segment, possibly from a read error. CDR3 DNA: TGCGCCAGCAGCTTGGTGGCTAGGGTGGAAGAGACCCAGTACTTC. It codes for CASSLVARVEETQYF. This rearrangement joins TRBV7-3 to TRBJ2-5; D is uncertain. The CDR3 extends over 15 amino acids. In germline, CDR1 is SGHTA, CDR2 FQGTGA. The full variable domain, completed using reference TRBV7-3 and TRBJ2-5, is GAGVSQTPSNKVTEKGKYVELRCDPISGHTALYWYRQSLGQGPEFLIYFQGTGAADDSGLPNDRFFAVRPEGSVSTLKIQRTERGDSAVYLCASSLVARVEETQYFGPGTRLLVL.

This sequence joins TRBV25-1 and TRBJ2-6; D may be TRBD1 (6 bases). V dropped 5 bases and J dropped 3 bases, with 11 bases sitting between them. There are 15 residues in the CDR3. CDR1 MGHDK and CDR2 SYGVNS come from the germline V gene. The CDR3, as DNA: TGTGCCAGCAGTTACTCACAGGGTGGGGCCAACGTCCTGACTTTC. It translates to CASSYSQGGANVLTF. Together with reference TRBV25-1 and TRBJ2-6, the CDR3 gives the full variable domain: EADIYQTPRYLVIGTGKKITLECSQTMGHDKMYWYQQDPGMELHLIHYSYGVNSTEKGDLSSESTVSRIRTEHFPLTLESARPSHTSQYLCASSYSQGGANVLTFGAGSRLTVL.

The chain has TRBV24-1 and TRBJ2-7; D gene uncertain. The CDR3 spans 13 residues. Trimming pared 5 bases from V and 8 bases from J, leaving 15 bases between. Germline V lookup: CDR1 KGHDR, CDR2 SFDVKD. CDR3 in DNA: TGTGCCACCAGTGCGGGCAATCAGCCCCAGCAGTACTTC. This sequence encodes CATSAGNQPQQYF.

The chain couples TRBV7-2 to TRBJ2-7; TRBD2 matches at 10 bases. The CDR3 is made up of 15 amino acids. The V gene end was trimmed by 7 bases and the J gene end by 2 bases; junction bases not matched to a gene: 8. In germline, CDR1 is SGHTA, CDR2 FQGNSA. This CDR3 reads CASTLRAGGPYEQYF. The CDR3 bases are TGTGCCAGCACCCTCCGAGCGGGAGGGCCCTACGAGCAGTACTTC.

Only one count was recorded for this clonotype. One base away lies a much larger clone, so this may be a sequencing read error. The final CDR3 position lacks the conserved phenylalanine or tryptophan, pointing to a likely read error. The J gene is TRBJ1-5, the V gene TRBV20-1; D gene uncertain. Germline CDR1 DFQATT, CDR2 SNEGSKA (reference sequence). Trimming shortened V by 1 base and J by 1 base, and 5 bases separated the two germline ends. The CDR3 is 13 amino acids. The CDR3 reads CSARGGSNQPQHL. DNA for the CDR3: TGCAGTGCTAGAGGAGGGAGCAATCAGCCCCAGCATTTG.

The rearrangement joins TRBV29-1 to TRBJ2-7; D may be TRBD1 (6 bases). CDR3 size: 16 residues. V gave up 3 bases and J gave up 1 base, with 19 bases separating them. Germline CDR1 is SQVTM and CDR2 is ANQGSEA. The CDR3: CSVDPPLMDRSYEQYF. DNA of the CDR3: TGCAGCGTTGACCCCCCGCTTATGGACAGATCCTACGAGCAGTACTTC.

This clonotype has a count of ten or more. The chain uses TRBV24-1 and TRBJ1-1; 7 bases align to TRBD1. The trim removed 4 bases at V and 11 bases at J, leaving 9 bases unmatched. CDR1 KGHDR and CDR2 SFDVKD come from the germline V gene. The CDR3 is 13 residues long. The CDR3 loop is CATSDSRQGRAFF. As DNA, the CDR3 is TGTGCCACCAGTGACAGCAGACAGGGTCGGGCTTTCTTT.

This rearrangement joins TRBV18 to TRBJ2-3; 9 bases are a match to TRBD2. Germline V lookup: CDR1 KGHSH, CDR2 LQKENI. The V gene end was trimmed by 7 bases and the J gene end by 2 bases; junction bases not matched to a gene: 7. CDR3 length: 15 residues. Here the CDR3 reads CASLALAGATDTQYF. The DNA for the CDR3 is TGTGCCAGCTTAGCCTTAGCGGGAGCCACAGATACGCAGTATTTT.

This clonotype was counted at least ten times. V gene TRBV7-9 combines with J gene TRBJ1-5, with D possibly TRBD1 on 5 matching bases. The CDR3 runs 13 residues. The ends were cut back, 5 bases at V and 7 bases at J, with 12 bases in the middle. Germline lookup yields CDR1 SEHNR and CDR2 FQNEAQ (reference sequence). The CDR3 DNA sequence: TGTGCCAGCAGCCCGGGGGGAGGGCAGCCCCAGCATTTT. Amino acid sequence: CASSPGGGQPQHF.

J is TRBJ2-2 and V is TRBV7-2; D not certain. This CDR3 contains 14 residues. Germline values: CDR1 SGHTA, CDR2 FQGNSA. V lost 5 bases, J lost 5 bases, and 12 bases lay in between. Here the CDR3 reads CASSQVENTGELFF. CDR3 bases: TGTGCCAGCAGCCAAGTGGAAAATACCGGGGAGCTGTTTTTT.

This clonotype was observed a few times. The chain employs TRBV7-8 and TRBJ2-6; D ambiguous. The CDR3 covers 15 residues. The germline CDR1 and CDR2 sequences are SGHVS and FQNEAQ. Trimming stripped 1 base from V and 4 bases from J, with 8 bases between. CDR3 sequence reads: CASSLGRLGANVLTF. In DNA, the CDR3 is TGTGCCAGCAGCTTAGGCCGTTTGGGGGCCAACGTCCTGACTTTC.

This clonotype was found many times. The chain links TRBV12-3 or TRBV12-4 to TRBJ1-2; TRBD1 is a possible D gene (6 bases). This CDR3 comprises 13 residues. V lost 5 bases and J 4 bases, leaving 11 bases between the germline ends. The CDR3 here is CASSNREGYGYTF. The CDR3 DNA sequence: TGTGCCAGCAGTAACAGGGAGGGCTATGGCTACACCTTC.

This clonotype was seen at least ten times. V usage is TRBV25-1 and J usage is TRBJ1-5, with 7 nucleotides matching TRBD1. The germline gives CDR1 MGHDK, CDR2 SYGVNS. V was clipped by 8 bases and J by 2 bases; unmatched bases: 12. The CDR3 consists of 16 residues. CDR3 loop: CASGKIQGECNQPQHF. CDR3 DNA sequence: TGTGCCAGCGGTAAAATCCAGGGGGAGTGCAATCAGCCCCAGCATTTT.

The rearrangement links TRBV7-8 to TRBJ2-1; 8 bases map to TRBD1. CDR3 length: 11 residues. V lost 3 bases and J lost 15; bases outside the gene matches: 4. Per germline, CDR1 SGHVS and CDR2 FQNEAQ. The CDR3, as DNA: TGTGCCAGCAGCTTGGACAGGGTTCCGTTCTTC. The encoded protein is CASSLDRVPFF.

The gene calls are TRBV9 and TRBJ2-5, with 7 nucleotides matching TRBD1. V was clipped by 4 bases and J by 0 bases; unmatched bases: 6. CDR3 length equals 15 residues. In germline, CDR1 is SGDLS, CDR2 YYNGEE. CDR3 sequence reads: CASSPGQHYQETQYF. CDR3 in DNA: TGTGCCAGCAGCCCGGGACAGCACTACCAAGAGACCCAGTACTTC.

This clonotype has a count of ten or more. V gene TRBV7-2 combines with J gene TRBJ2-7, with 10 bases fitting TRBD1. Trimming at V came to 7 bases and at J to 3 bases, leaving 9 bases not matched to a gene. The CDR3 runs to 15 residues. Germline V gene sequence: CDR1 SGHTA, CDR2 FQGNSA. CDR3 protein: CASTQDRTGGYEQYF. The CDR3 nucleotides are TGTGCCAGCACCCAAGATCGGACAGGGGGCTACGAGCAGTACTTC. Full variable domain (remainder filled in from reference TRBV7-2 and TRBJ2-7): GAGVSQSPSNKVTEKGKDVELRCDPISGHTALYWYRQSLGQGLEFLIYFQGNSAPDKSGLPSDRFSAERTGGSVSTLTIQRTQQEDSAVYLCASTQDRTGGYEQYFGPGTRLTVT.